This T cell receptor beta chain emerged from a study of shared clonotypes between healthy human individuals (dated by TCRdb to the early 2020s). General notes on the study: The cohort comprised two women and a few men aged 18 to 49 years. For each donor, CD4 naive and CD4 memory were each run on three plates, CD8 naive on two plates, and CD8 memory on one plate. The study deeply sequenced blood TCR repertoires of about five healthy adults to estimate repertoire size and the extent of clonotype sharing between individuals. Different laboratories and diverse techniques were used to prepare libraries and sequence TCR repertoires, to increase sequencing depth and limit assay-specific biases. Leukapheresis yielded between about 0.94 and 10 billion PBMCs per donor.

The CDR3 covers 12 residues, taking in both the cysteine and the phenylalanine. Kept here is only the CDR3 DNA, which spans 36 bases and is read in frame from base 1. Based on the germline V gene (reference sequence), the CDR1 and CDR2 sequences are MNHEY and SMNVEV. The junction shows trimming of 5 bases on V and 7 bases on J, plus 9 bases between the germline ends. This clone was detected once. Its antigen is not yet known. No much larger clonotype is one base removed from it; base qualities were not supplied. The paper's findings and limits, for the study overall: The small number of donors limited the genetic and exposure-history diversity represented. Based on pairwise subsampling, the degree of clonotype sharing among donors was expected to be affected by sequencing depth. Incomplete sequencing was indicated by rarefaction of sorted-subset datasets, despite the large sequencing depth. When a handful of donors were compared, the shared fraction of clonotypes was roughly 4.8% for naive CD4, approximately 3.3% for naive CD8, 2% to 2.5% for memory CD4, and 0.4% for memory CD8. Larger estimated clonotype richness was generally found for naive subsets than for memory subsets. Sampling was restricted to blood, and TCR repertoires in tissue are likely to differ from TCR repertoires in blood. Compared with non-shared clonotypes, clonotypes shared by all four sorted-subset donors had higher generation probabilities.

TCR CDR3 regions were amplified from genomic DNA by multiplex PCR using the deep immunoSEQ assay. Extracted genomic DNA from each cell subset was distributed evenly across all wells of several immunoSEQ 96-well plates, and each plate was treated as a replicate. For sorted subsets, roughly 0.2 ug genomic DNA, equal to tens of thousands of T cell genomes, was loaded into each replicate PCR. The purified libraries were quantified using a Qubit 3.0 fluorometer, sized with a Bioanalyzer 2100, and then quantified again using the KAPA Library Quantification kit. Every immunoSEQ 96-well plate was sequenced on a separate single-read 150-cycle Illumina NextSeq 550 flow cell. Under the source paper's analysis protocol: The immunoSEQ output contained only junctional sequences without quality scores, so filtering could not match that applied to full-length reads. To assign V/J genes and CDR3, sequences were annotated against IMGT germline references using PyIR, a Python wrapper for IgBLAST v1.9. Any read was removed if the V/J assignment was weak (E-value above 1e-6), the CDR3 was missing, or the read contained stop codons, out-of-frame junctions, or ambiguous translated residues. V3J clonotypes were defined by identical inferred V gene, J gene, and CDR3 amino acid sequence. The percentage overlap between two repertoires was calculated by dividing the number of shared unique clonotypes by the size of the smaller repertoire. Three approaches were used to assess repertoire richness: RTK rarefaction, the Chao1 estimator, and Recon v2.1 estimates of unobserved clonotypes. Generation probabilities for all TCRbeta clonotypes obtained by the gDNA method from several donors were computed using OLGA. As stored in TCRdb, this immuneACCESS dataset retains in-frame rearrangements with V and J assigned. A fraction of the clones does not appear; measured against another copy, unresolved V genes explain less than half of the discrepancy, and the remainder lacks a known reason. The V and J calls and clone size come from that table; D and trimming were worked out from the DNA. The sample table shows around 2,000,000 clones, and approximately 94% are seen once. The top ten constitute more than 1.5% of the sample.

CD8 naive samples consisted of CD45RO-negative cells that were positively selected for CCR7, yielding a CD45RA+CCR7+ population without TemRA cells. The donors were healthy, HIV-negative adults with no recently reported acute infections or vaccinations. All donors were Caucasian adults living in Nashville, Tennessee, USA. Blood was obtained by leukapheresis, after which PBMCs were separated by Ficoll-Histopaque density gradient centrifugation and cryopreserved in liquid nitrogen vapor phase. Analytical flow cytometry was used to check the purity and quantity of each magnetically sorted T cell population. From each sorted fraction, genomic DNA was isolated and quantified by UV absorbance on a Nanodrop 2000c.

The TCR comes from a man aged 18 to 30 in good health. Some clones in this sample may be carry-over from other donors' samples. The chain was built from TRBV27 and TRBJ2-1; the D gene cannot be named for sure. The sample was naive CD8+ T cells from PBMCs. The label giving this sample's cell subset or site can be read as: CD45RA+CCR7+. Here is the DNA: TGTGCCAGCAGTACGAACTGGAATGAGCAGTTCTTC. This yields the protein CASSTNWNEQFF.